This entry lists 10 T cell receptor beta chains sequenced from one sample in a study of lymphopenia after photon versus proton radiotherapy. The protocol was immunoSEQ multiplex PCR, while the TCRdb copy is restricted to in-frame clones and leaves out a portion. Of 75,000 to 90,000 clones in the sample, approximately 82% were seen once. The source was peripheral blood, collected from a patient treated with proton-based radiotherapy. The receptors stem from a man aged 55 to 70 with pancreatic cancer.

The chain links TRBV7-8 to TRBJ1-5, with no clear D. The CDR3 has 14 amino acids. Germline V gene lookup returns CDR1 SGHVS and CDR2 FQNEAQ. V was cut by 1 base and J by 9 bases, with 13 bases left in between. DNA for the CDR3: TGTGCCAGCAGCTTAGACCCGGGATGGGCGCCCCAGCATTTT. This translates into CASSLDPGWAPQHF. The entire variable domain, with the rest obtained from reference TRBV7-8 and TRBJ1-5, is as follows: GAGVSQSPRYKVAKRGQDVALRCDPISGHVSLFWYQQALGQGPEFLTYFQNEAQLDKSGLPSDRFFAERPEGSVSTLKIQRTQQEDSAVYLCASSLDPGWAPQHFGDGTRLSIL.

For the CDR3, the DNA is TGTGCCAGTAGTATAGACCCCCGAAGTTCTGGGGCCAACGTCCTGACTTTC. Protein: CASSIDPRSSGANVLTF. This sequence joins TRBV19 and TRBJ2-6; no reliable D call. The CDR3 spans 17 residues. Between the trimmed V and J ends, which lost 0 bases and 1 base, there was a span of 10 bases. Germline-derived CDR1 and CDR2 are LNHDA and SQIVND (reference sequence).

The chain is built from TRBV6-5 and TRBJ1-1; D may be TRBD1 (5 bases). Trimming shortened V by 3 bases and J by 6 bases, and 11 bases separated the two germline ends. Germline values: CDR1 MNHEY, CDR2 SVGAGI. The CDR3 spans 13 residues. Here the CDR3 reads CASSYKRGSEAFF. CDR3 bases: TGTGCCAGCAGTTATAAACGGGGGTCTGAAGCTTTCTTT.

The rearrangement uses TRBV2 and TRBJ2-1, with D possibly being TRBD1 (5 bases). With 6 bases removed from V and 4 bases from J, the gap between germline ends came to 22 bases. Germline V lookup: CDR1 SNHLY, CDR2 FYNNEI. The CDR3 consists of 17 residues. The CDR3 DNA reads as TGTGCCAGCAGCCCCACAGGCTCGGTTACCTTTTACAATGAGCAGTTCTTC. Amino acid sequence: CASSPTGSVTFYNEQFF.

The CDR3 loop is CATSSQTSGQETQYF. The CDR3 DNA reads as TGTGCCACCAGCAGCCAGACTAGCGGTCAAGAGACCCAGTACTTC. The V call is TRBV15, the J call TRBJ2-5, with 9 bases fitting TRBD2. The CDR3 is 15 residues long. CDR1 is LNHNV and CDR2 is YYDKDF in the germline V gene (reference sequence). J was trimmed by 2 bases and V by 3 bases; bases with no gene match: 4.

There are a few counts of this clone. The rearrangement uses TRBV7-9 and TRBJ2-1; D uncertain. V was pared by 0 bases and J by 6 bases, with 6 bases between. The V gene's germline CDR1 is SEHNR and CDR2 FQNEAQ (reference sequence). The CDR3 contains 13 residues. The CDR3 region is CASSLAQSNEQFF. The CDR3 bases are TGTGCCAGCAGCTTAGCTCAGAGCAATGAGCAGTTCTTC.

The V call is TRBV7-2, the J call TRBJ1-5, with a tentative D call TRBD1 (6 bases). V lost 1 base to trimming and J lost 4 bases, with 8 bases between them. This CDR3 has 14 residues. Germline V CDR1 and CDR2: SGHTA, FQGNSA. CDR3 bases: TGTGCCAGCAGCTTAGTAGGGGGGAATCAGCCCCAGCATTTT. It codes for CASSLVGGNQPQHF.

The chain carries TRBV3-2 and TRBJ2-1. TRBV3-2 is a pseudogene. The CDR3 loop spans 8 amino acids. This chain's CDR3 is CATRRKFF. The CDR3, as DNA: TGTGCCACCCGCCGAAAGTTCTTC.

V and J are TRBV27 and TRBJ2-6; TRBD2 matches at 8 bases. J gave up 1 base and V 4 bases, and 3 bases lay outside the gene matches. CDR3 size: 16 residues. The germline gives CDR1 MNHEY, CDR2 SMNVEV (reference sequence). The CDR3, as DNA: TGTGCCAGCAGTTCGGGGGGGCCATCTGGGGCCAACGTCCTGACTTTC. Residues: CASSSGGPSGANVLTF.

This chain joins TRBV7-2 and TRBJ2-6; TRBD1 agrees at 7 bases. The germline V gene encodes CDR1 SGHTA and CDR2 FQGNSA. V shed 2 bases, J shed 2 bases, and the junction held 6 bases outside the gene matches. The CDR3 is made up of 17 amino acids. CDR3 bases: TGTGCCAGCAGCTTACTAAAAGGGGGCGCTGGGGCCAACGTCCTGACTTTC. It specifies CASSLLKGGAGANVLTF.